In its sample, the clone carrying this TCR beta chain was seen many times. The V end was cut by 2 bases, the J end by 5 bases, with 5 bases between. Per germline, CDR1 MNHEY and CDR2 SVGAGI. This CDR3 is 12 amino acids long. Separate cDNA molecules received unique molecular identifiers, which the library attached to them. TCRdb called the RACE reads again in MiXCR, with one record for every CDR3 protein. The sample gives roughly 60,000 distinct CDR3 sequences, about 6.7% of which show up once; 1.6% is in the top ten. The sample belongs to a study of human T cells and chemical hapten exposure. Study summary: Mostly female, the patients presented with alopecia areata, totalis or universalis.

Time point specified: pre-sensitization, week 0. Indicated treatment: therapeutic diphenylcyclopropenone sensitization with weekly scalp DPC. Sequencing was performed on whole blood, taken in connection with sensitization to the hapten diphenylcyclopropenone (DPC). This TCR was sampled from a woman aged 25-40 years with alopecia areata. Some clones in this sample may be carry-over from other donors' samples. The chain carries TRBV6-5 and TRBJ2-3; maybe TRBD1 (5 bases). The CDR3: CASSYRGDTQYF. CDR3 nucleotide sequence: TGTGCCAGCAGTTACAGGGGAGATACGCAGTATTTT.